The 10 T cell receptor beta chains below were found in one sample sequenced in a study of cytomegalovirus exposure and HLA in healthy donors. This table comes from immunoSEQ multiplex PCR, and its TCRdb copy is limited to in-frame clones, with some not included. The table lists some 120,000 clones, 88% of them singletons. Sequenced: PBMCs. The receptors come from a man under 40 in good health and CMV-seronegative.

The chain uses TRBV4-3 and TRBJ2-7, with a possible D match to TRBD2 (5 bases). Trimming took off 0 bases at V and 7 bases at J, with 10 bases between the two ends. Germline loops: CDR1 LGHNA, CDR2 YSLEER. This CDR3 is 13 amino acids long. CDR3 loop: CASSQERAWEQYF. DNA of the CDR3: TGCGCCAGCAGCCAAGAGAGGGCTTGGGAGCAGTACTTC.

The J gene is TRBJ1-1, the V gene TRBV7-2, with 7 bases matching TRBD1. The CDR3 spans 15 residues. Germline CDR1 and CDR2: SGHTA and FQGNSA. V lost 5 bases and J lost 1; bases outside the gene matches: 7. The CDR3 here is CASSTRTGSNTEAFF. The CDR3 coding sequence is TGTGCCAGCAGCACCCGGACAGGTTCGAACACTGAAGCTTTCTTT.

The CDR3 loop is CASSVTGTPNTEAFF. For the CDR3, the DNA is TGTGCCAGCAGTGTTACCGGGACACCGAACACTGAAGCTTTCTTT. J is TRBJ1-1 and V is TRBV6-1; TRBD1 is a possible D gene (6 bases). Trimming cost V 4 bases and J 1 base, with 13 bases left between them. CDR1 is MNHNS, CDR2 SASEGT, per germline. The CDR3 is 15 residues long.

The chain joins TRBV5-4 to TRBJ2-5, with 7 bases that match TRBD1. The CDR3 totals 14 residues. Germline loops: CDR1 SGHNT, CDR2 YYREEE (reference sequence). V shed 2 bases, J shed 6 bases, and the junction held 7 bases outside the gene matches. The CDR3 sequence is CASSFQDRQKTQYF. CDR3 DNA sequence: TGTGCCAGCAGCTTCCAGGACAGGCAAAAGACCCAGTACTTC. Full variable domain (rest looked up from reference TRBV5-4 and TRBJ2-5): ETGVTQSPTHLIKTRGQQVTLRCSSQSGHNTVSWYQQALGQGPQFIFQYYREEENGRGNFPPRFSGLQFPNYSSELNVNALELDDSALYLCASSFQDRQKTQYFGPGTRLLVL.

This chain connects TRBV6-1 to TRBJ1-5; 9 nucleotides agree with TRBD1. This CDR3 has 14 residues. With 3 bases clipped from V and 7 bases from J, the junction kept 4 bases outside the gene matches. Germline V gene data show CDR1 as MNHNS and CDR2 as SASEGT. The chain's CDR3 is CASSDVGQGQPQHF. CDR3 DNA sequence: TGTGCCAGCAGTGATGTGGGACAGGGACAGCCCCAGCATTTT.

The chain joins TRBV15 to TRBJ2-7, with 8 positions matching TRBD2. Trimming at V came to 3 bases and at J to 2 bases, leaving 9 bases not matched to a gene. CDR3 length equals 16 residues. Germline CDR1 and CDR2: LNHNV and YYDKDF (reference sequence). The CDR3 here is CATSSSRREGPYEQYF. The CDR3 region has the DNA TGTGCCACCAGCAGCTCCCGCCGGGAGGGTCCCTACGAGCAGTACTTC.

The V and J genes are TRBV12-5 and TRBJ2-3; 9 bases map to TRBD2. In germline, CDR1 is LGHNT, CDR2 FRNRAP. The CDR3 totals 14 residues. V trimming: 7 bases; J trimming: 3 bases; junction bases outside the gene matches: 5. This CDR3 reads CASALGLATDTQYF. The CDR3 nucleotides are TGTGCTAGTGCCCTGGGACTAGCAACAGATACGCAGTATTTT.

This clone showed up just a few times. The chain combines TRBV5-6 with TRBJ2-1, with 9 nucleotides matching TRBD1. This CDR3 is 15 amino acids long. J lost 4 bases, V lost 4 bases, and 6 bases had no gene match. Germline CDR1 is SGHDT and CDR2 is YYEEEE. The CDR3 loop is CASSPVGQGYNEQFF. CDR3 coding DNA: TGTGCCAGCAGCCCCGTCGGACAGGGGTACAATGAGCAGTTCTTC.

The CDR3 reads CASSPGQSYEQYF. The DNA for the CDR3 is TGTGCCAGCAGTCCGGGACAGAGCTACGAGCAGTACTTC. The gene calls are TRBV2 and TRBJ2-7, with 7 nucleotides matching TRBD1. The J segment lost 3 bases and the V segment lost 5 bases, leaving 4 bases of the junction unmatched. CDR3 length: 13 amino acids. Germline V gene data show CDR1 as SNHLY and CDR2 as FYNNEI.

The chain has TRBV11-2 and TRBJ1-1; D remains unclear. Germline CDR1 SGHAT, CDR2 FQNNGV. The V gene lost 0 bases and the J gene lost 2 bases, with 7 bases spanning the gap. The CDR3 is 14 residues long. The CDR3 nucleotides read TGTGCCAGCAGCTTAGATCGCGCCAACACTGAAGCTTTCTTT. It specifies CASSLDRANTEAFF.